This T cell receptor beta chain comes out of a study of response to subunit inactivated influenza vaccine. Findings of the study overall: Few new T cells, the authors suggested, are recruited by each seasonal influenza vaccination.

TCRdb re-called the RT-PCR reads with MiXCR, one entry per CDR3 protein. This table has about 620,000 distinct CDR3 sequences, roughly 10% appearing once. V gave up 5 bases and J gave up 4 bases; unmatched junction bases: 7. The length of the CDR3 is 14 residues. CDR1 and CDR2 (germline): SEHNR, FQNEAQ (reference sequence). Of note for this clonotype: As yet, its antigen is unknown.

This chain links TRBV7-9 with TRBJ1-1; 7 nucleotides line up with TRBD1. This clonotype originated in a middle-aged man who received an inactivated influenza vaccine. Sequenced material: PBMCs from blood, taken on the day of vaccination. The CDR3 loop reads CASSHRDRPTEAFF. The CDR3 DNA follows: TGTGCCAGCAGCCACCGGGACAGACCCACTGAAGCTTTCTTT. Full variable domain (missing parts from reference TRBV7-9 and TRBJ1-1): DTGVSQNPRHKITKRGQNVTFRCDPISEHNRLYWYRQTLGQGPEFLTYFQNEAQLEKSRLLSDRFSAERPKGSFSTLEIQRTEQGDSAMYLCASSHRDRPTEAFFGQGTRLTVV.